This T cell receptor beta chain stems from a study of T cells in Graves' hyperthyroidism and ophthalmopathy. The PBMCs studied were ones that came from approximately 9.9 ml fresh peripheral blood. There are 14 residues in the CDR3. Unmatched junction bases numbered 9, after V lost 6 bases and J lost 5 bases. RNA transcripts provided the source from which TCR beta CDR3 regions were amplified. HTBI primers drove first-round RT-PCR of the TCR CDR3. MiXCR was run by TCRdb on the multiplex PCR reads, yielding one entry per CDR3 protein. The table shows some 650,000 distinct CDR3 sequences, with about 16% occurring only once.

The source material was blood. This clonotype originated in a woman aged 40-49 years with Graves' ophthalmopathy. The chain employs TRBV12-3 or TRBV12-4 and TRBJ1-1; 7 positions match TRBD1. DNA of the CDR3: TGTGCCAGCAGACGGGGGACAGTGAGAACTGAAGCTTTCTTT. Translated: CASRRGTVRTEAFF.